The T cell receptor beta chain described here comes from a study of T-cell memory formation after mild COVID-19. The CDR3 has 13 amino acids. V was clipped by 7 bases and J by 1 base, with 11 bases between them. Germline V gene sequence: CDR1 SGHAT, CDR2 FQNNGV. MiXCR was run by TCRdb on the 5' RACE reads, yielding one entry per CDR3 protein. The table records 85,000 to 130,000 distinct CDR3 sequences, about a sixth of them present only once. The clonotype was recovered from an adult woman who had mild COVID-19 (a few samples of this study predate the infection). Cell type and time point are not known. Sequencing input: PBMCs or a T cell subset sorted from them (not recorded which). V and J are TRBV11-2 and TRBJ2-7; D tentatively fits TRBD1 or TRBD2 (6 bases each). CDR3 protein: CASIRGGSYEQYF. CDR3 bases: TGTGCCAGCATCCGAGGGGGGTCCTACGAGCAGTACTTC.